This TCR beta chain originates from a study of blood T cell repertoires in COVID-19. The overall study: Whether acute or convalescent, the COVID-19 samples came from the United States, Italy and Spain. T cells, B-cell-depleted T cells, or PBMCs supplied cDNA or gDNA.

V was pared by 3 bases and J by 1 base, with 8 bases of the junction left unmatched. The CDR3 is 16 residues long. Germline V gene data show CDR1 as LGHNA and CDR2 as YNFKEQ. As originally analysed: It was from reference gene primer amplification that nucleated cell counts were estimated. The protocol was immunoSEQ multiplex PCR, while the TCRdb copy is restricted to in-frame clones and leaves out a portion. V and J calls and clone size are as listed in that table; D and trimming were resolved from the DNA. The sample lists about 82,000 clones, 65% to 85% occurring once. The sequence was obtained from a woman aged 60-75 years with acute or convalescent COVID-19. The chain uses TRBV4-2 and TRBJ1-1; the match to TRBD1 covers 7 bases. Sequencing input: peripheral blood. The CDR3 protein is CASSQVDRAENTEAFF. In DNA form, the CDR3 reads TGTGCCAGCAGCCAGGTCGACAGGGCGGAGAACACTGAAGCTTTCTTT.